This entry lists 26 T cell receptor beta chains sequenced from one sample in a study of chemoradiotherapy in HPV16-positive cancers. Sequencing was performed with immunoSEQ multiplex PCR; in TCRdb, only in-frame clones are kept and a portion is missing. The sample holds approximately 11,000 clones, less than 80% seen once. Collection took place from a patient who underwent chemoradiotherapy. All receptors come from a human donor with HPV-associated anogenital cancer.

The gene calls are TRBV4-3 and TRBJ1-5; D not resolved. V shed 0 bases and J shed 3 bases, with 9 bases lying between them. Per germline, CDR1 LGHNA and CDR2 YSLEER. The CDR3 covers 15 residues. The CDR3: CASSQDRLPNQPQHF. CDR3 bases: TGCGCCAGCAGCCAAGATAGGCTCCCCAATCAGCCCCAGCATTTT.

The CDR3 region is CASSYGTGSEAFF. CDR3 in DNA: TGTGCCAGCAGCTACGGGACAGGATCTGAAGCTTTCTTT. The chain links TRBV7-2 to TRBJ1-1, with 8 bases matching TRBD1. The CDR3 has 13 amino acids. Germline trimming cut 4 bases from V and 6 bases from J; bases unmatched to any gene: 4. CDR1 is SGHTA, CDR2 FQGNSA, per germline.

CDR3 DNA: TGTGCCAGCAGCTCTAAACAGGGTATAGGATTAGTTAACTATGGCTACACCTTC. Translation: CASSSKQGIGLVNYGYTF. The chain employs TRBV5-5 and TRBJ1-2; tentative D call: TRBD1 (6 bases). V lost 3 bases to trimming and J lost 1 base, with 22 bases between them. This CDR3 has 18 residues. Per germline, CDR1 SGHKS and CDR2 YYEKEE (reference sequence).

This clone was recorded a few times. The J gene is TRBJ2-5, the V gene TRBV7-2; 7 nucleotides agree with TRBD2. Per germline, CDR1 SGHTA and CDR2 FQGNSA. V lost 6 bases and J lost 0; bases outside the gene matches: 7. This CDR3 is 15 amino acids long. In nucleotides, the CDR3 is TGTGCCAGCAGGAGAAGCGGGGAGTACCAAGAGACCCAGTACTTC. Its protein is CASRRSGEYQETQYF.

V gene TRBV6-6 combines with J gene TRBJ1-2; D remains unclear. The ends were cut back, 2 bases at V and 6 bases at J, with 16 bases in the middle. The CDR3 consists of 15 residues. Per the germline V gene, CDR1 is MNHNY and CDR2 is SVGAGI (reference sequence). The CDR3 sequence: CASSYPQEAGHGYTF. CDR3 sequence (DNA): TGTGCCAGCAGTTACCCGCAGGAGGCAGGACATGGCTACACCTTC.

The V call is TRBV7-2, the J call TRBJ2-3; TRBD2 is a possible D gene (5 bases). Germline V gene sequence: CDR1 SGHTA, CDR2 FQGNSA. Trimming took off 5 bases at V and 3 bases at J, with 12 bases between the two ends. The CDR3 runs to 14 residues. The CDR3 DNA reads TGTGCCAGCAGCCCCGTGGGCGGGACAGATACGCAGTATTTT. It is translated as CASSPVGGTDTQYF. The entire variable domain, with the rest obtained from reference TRBV7-2 and TRBJ2-3, is as follows: GAGVSQSPSNKVTEKGKDVELRCDPISGHTALYWYRQSLGQGLEFLIYFQGNSAPDKSGLPSDRFSAERTGGSVSTLTIQRTQQEDSAVYLCASSPVGGTDTQYFGPGTRLTVL.

The chain joins TRBV5-4 to TRBJ2-3; D might be TRBD1 or TRBD2, each matching 7 bases. The germline V and J ends were trimmed by 3 bases and 4 bases, with 18 bases remaining between them. This CDR3 is 16 amino acids long. Per germline, CDR1 SGHNT and CDR2 YYREEE (reference sequence). The CDR3 region has the DNA TGTGCCAGCAGCTCGGGTTACAGGGGAGGGGCAGATACGCAGTATTTT. It yields the protein CASSSGYRGGADTQYF.

The chain recombines TRBV7-2 with TRBJ2-1; D is undetermined. The CDR3 runs 15 residues. Trimming cost V 0 bases and J 3 bases, with 9 bases left between them. Germline CDR1 SGHTA, CDR2 FQGNSA. The CDR3 nucleotides are TGTGCCAGCAGCTTAGCGACCAGAGTCTACAATGAGCAGTTCTTC. This gives the protein CASSLATRVYNEQFF.

This chain joins TRBV11-3 and TRBJ2-2; possible D gene TRBD1, 7 bases. This CDR3 has 15 amino acids. Per the germline V gene, CDR1 is SGHNT and CDR2 is YENEEA. Deletions cut 6 bases from V and 5 bases from J, with 16 bases between. The CDR3 nucleotides read TGTGCCAGCAGTAAGATTCAGGGGGGAACCGGGGAGCTGTTTTTT. Translating it yields CASSKIQGGTGELFF. The complete variable domain, with remaining parts taken from reference TRBV11-3 and TRBJ2-2, reads EAGVVQSPRYKIIEKKQPVAFWCNPISGHNTLYWYLQNLGQGPELLIRYENEEAVDDSQLPKDRFSAERLKGVDSTLKIQPAELGDSAVYLCASSKIQGGTGELFFGEGSRLTVL.

This clone was counted a few times. This chain links TRBV4-1 with TRBJ1-2, with D perhaps TRBD1 (5 bases). Germline CDR1 is MGHRA and CDR2 is YSYEKL. The V end was cut by 4 bases, the J end by 4 bases, with 10 bases between. The CDR3 runs to 13 residues. CDR3 amino acids: CASSLRDFYGYTF. The CDR3 DNA follows: TGCGCCAGCAGCCTCCGGGACTTCTATGGCTACACCTTC.

The J gene is TRBJ2-2, the V gene TRBV10-3; the D is unclear. Trimming left V 5 bases short and J 0 bases short, with 16 bases between. The CDR3 consists of 17 residues. The germline V gene has CDR1 ENHRY and CDR2 SYGVKD. CDR3 amino acids: CAISPLPTAPNTGELFF. The CDR3 bases are TGTGCCATCAGTCCACTTCCCACCGCCCCGAACACCGGGGAGCTGTTTTTT.

This chain uses TRBV7-2 with TRBJ1-5; 7 bases agree with TRBD1. The CDR3 runs 16 residues. Looked up from germline, CDR1 is SGHTA and CDR2 is FQGNSA. J lost 3 bases, V lost 0 bases, and 5 bases had no gene match. CDR3 sequence reads: CASSLAGRGINQPQHF. CDR3 coding DNA: TGTGCCAGCAGCTTAGCAGGCAGGGGGATCAATCAGCCCCAGCATTTT.

The V gene is TRBV4-3, the J gene TRBJ2-1, with 10 bases lining up with TRBD2. Germline V gene sequence: CDR1 LGHNA, CDR2 YSLEER. With V trimmed by 1 base and J by 4 bases, 10 bases remained unmatched. The CDR3 has 18 amino acids. The CDR3 loop reads CASSQVLAGEFGYNEQFF. CDR3 coding DNA: TGCGCCAGCAGCCAAGTTCTAGCGGGAGAGTTCGGGTACAATGAGCAGTTCTTC.

This chain connects TRBV27 to TRBJ1-5, with D unclear. V was cut by 6 bases and J by 5 bases, with 11 bases left in between. CDR3 length: 13 amino acids. Per the germline V gene, CDR1 is MNHEY and CDR2 is SMNVEV (reference sequence). The CDR3 nucleotides are TGTGCCAGCAGCCTGGGGAAATATCAGCCCCAGCATTTT. Protein product: CASSLGKYQPQHF.

DNA for the CDR3: TGTGCCAGCAGCTTAACCTACAGCAACACCGGGGAGCTGTTTTTT. Translated: CASSLTYSNTGELFF. The gene calls are TRBV7-2 and TRBJ2-2; D unclear. The CDR3 runs to 15 residues. The V end lost 2 bases, the J end lost 2 bases, and 9 bases lay between the germline ends. CDR1 and CDR2 (germline): SGHTA, FQGNSA.

The sample holds a few counts of this clone. The chain couples TRBV5-4 to TRBJ2-5; 9 nucleotides match TRBD2. From germline, CDR1 is SGHNT and CDR2 YYREEE (reference sequence). The CDR3 runs to 15 residues. V lost 1 base to trimming and J lost 2 bases; unmatched junction nucleotides: 3. CDR3: CASSLRTSAQETQYF. Written as DNA, the CDR3 is TGTGCCAGCAGCTTGAGGACTAGCGCTCAAGAGACCCAGTACTTC.

The gene calls are TRBV5-4 and TRBJ1-3; D unclear. Germline V gives CDR1 SGHNT, CDR2 YYREEE (reference sequence). Trimming shortened V by 0 bases and J by 0 bases, and 7 bases separated the two germline ends. The CDR3 length is 15 residues. CDR3 coding DNA: TGTGCCAGCAGCTTGGCGTTGAGCTCTGGAAACACCATATATTTT. Amino acid sequence: CASSLALSSGNTIYF.

The chain joins TRBV28 to TRBJ2-7; D might be TRBD1 (7 bases). In germline, CDR1 is MDHEN, CDR2 SYDVKM. The CDR3 contains 16 residues. Trimming shortened V by 3 bases and J by 5 bases, and 20 bases separated the two germline ends. The CDR3 DNA is TGTGCCAGCAGTTTTAGCGGTAGGGGGCGAGTCGACGAGCAGTACTTC. Its translation is CASSFSGRGRVDEQYF.

The chain employs TRBV6-1 and TRBJ2-7; tentative D call: TRBD2 (6 bases). The CDR3 runs 13 residues. Trimming removed 6 bases from V and 4 bases from J, with 13 bases in between. Germline assignment: CDR1 MNHNS and CDR2 SASEGT. CDR3 nucleotides: TGTGCCAGCAGCCAAGGGAGGCGATACGAGCAGTACTTC. Its translation: CASSQGRRYEQYF.

This clone was seen only a few times. The rearrangement uses TRBV19 and TRBJ2-2; D ambiguous. CDR1 and CDR2 (germline): LNHDA, SQIVND (reference sequence). V gave up 0 bases and J gave up 1 base, with 0 bases separating them. The CDR3 runs 13 residues. The CDR3 nucleotides read TGTGCCAGTAGTATAGAGAACACCGGGGAGCTGTTTTTT. Translation gives CASSIENTGELFF. Using reference TRBV19 and TRBJ2-2 for the parts outside the CDR3, the full variable domain is DGGITQSPKYLFRKEGQNVTLSCEQNLNHDAMYWYRQDPGQGLRLIYYSQIVNDFQKGDIAEGYSVSREKKESFPLTVTSAQKNPTAFYLCASSIENTGELFFGEGSRLTVL.

The V call is TRBV11-2, the J call TRBJ2-3; D not certain. CDR3 size: 13 residues. The germline gives CDR1 SGHAT, CDR2 FQNNGV. V gave up 5 bases and J gave up 4 bases, with 10 bases separating them. The CDR3 loop reads CASSLNAADTQYF. The CDR3 coding sequence is TGTGCCAGCAGCCTGAATGCCGCAGATACGCAGTATTTT. Full variable domain (missing parts from reference TRBV11-2 and TRBJ2-3): EAGVAQSPRYKIIEKRQSVAFWCNPISGHATLYWYQQILGQGPKLLIQFQNNGVVDDSQLPKDRFSAERLKGVDSTLKIQPAKLEDSAVYLCASSLNAADTQYFGPGTRLTVL.

This chain connects TRBV2 to TRBJ2-7; D not resolved. CDR1 SNHLY and CDR2 FYNNEI come from the germline V gene. V was clipped by 3 bases and J by 7 bases, with 10 bases between them. The CDR3 loop spans 12 amino acids. CDR3 nucleotide sequence: TGTGCCAGCAGTGAGCCCGAGAGGGAGCAGTACGTC. Translating gives CASSEPEREQYV.

In its sample, this clone was seen a few times. The V and J genes are TRBV7-6 and TRBJ1-3, with D uncertain. The CDR3 totals 15 residues. Germline CDR1 SGHVS, CDR2 FNYEAQ. V was shortened by 5 bases and J by 0 bases, with 11 bases between the two germline ends. Written as DNA, the CDR3 is TGTGCCAGCAGCCCTCACACGAGCTCTGGAAACACCATATATTTT. Protein sequence: CASSPHTSSGNTIYF.

The chain employs TRBV11-3 and TRBJ2-5, with no clear D. Trimming stripped 0 bases from V and 1 base from J, with 9 bases between. Germline values: CDR1 SGHNT, CDR2 YENEEA. The CDR3 is 15 residues long. The CDR3 region is CASSLDLVRQETQYF. The CDR3 DNA is TGTGCCAGCAGCTTAGATCTGGTCCGCCAAGAGACCCAGTACTTC.

The chain carries TRBV5-1 and TRBJ2-2; TRBD1 is a possible D gene (5 bases). Trimming took 0 bases from V and 5 from J, leaving 14 bases between them. Germline CDR1 SGHRS, CDR2 YFSETQ. This CDR3 has 16 amino acids. CDR3 loop: CASSLEGSLATGELFF. CDR3 nucleotides: TGCGCCAGCAGCTTGGAGGGGTCTTTGGCGACCGGGGAGCTGTTTTTT.

This chain connects TRBV7-8 to TRBJ2-2; D perhaps matches TRBD2 (6 bases). The CDR3 runs to 16 residues. Between the trimmed V and J ends, which lost 8 bases and 4 bases, there was a span of 20 bases. In germline, CDR1 is SGHVS, CDR2 FQNEAQ. DNA of the CDR3: TGTGCCAGCCAACCCTTAGGCGGGAAGGTCACCGGGGAGCTGTTTTTT. Protein sequence: CASQPLGGKVTGELFF.